The next 27 T cell receptor beta chains were all read from a single sample in a study of blood T cell repertoires in COVID-19. The repertoire was sequenced with immunoSEQ multiplex PCR; TCRdb's copy has only in-frame clones and lacks some. Among around 30,000 clones listed, around nine tenths were seen once. Input material: peripheral blood. The origin of the receptors is a human donor in a cohort sampled during active COVID-19.

The gene calls are TRBV23-1 and TRBJ2-5; no clear D gene. TRBV23-1 is an ORF; its function is uncertain. Trimming took 7 bases from V and 5 from J, leaving 8 bases between them. The length of the CDR3 is 11 residues. The CDR3 DNA reads as TGCGCCAGCACCCCTCGTGAGACCCAGTACTTC. Translated: CASTPRETQYF.

The rearrangement links TRBV30 to TRBJ1-3, with a tentative D call TRBD1 (6 bases). V was clipped by 8 bases and J by 3 bases, with 14 bases between them. The CDR3 has 13 residues. Germline V gives CDR1 GTSNPN, CDR2 SVGIG (reference sequence). This chain's CDR3 is CAGEQGSGNTIYF. DNA for the CDR3: TGTGCCGGGGAGCAGGGGAGTGGAAACACCATATATTTT.

CDR3 bases: TGTGCCAGCAGGTGGGGGGGGGCCTCCACCGGGGAGCTGTTTTTT. Amino acid sequence: CASRWGGASTGELFF. V is TRBV28 and J is TRBJ2-2; maybe TRBD2 (7 bases). The CDR3 extends over 15 amino acids. Trimming cost V 6 bases and J 4 bases, with 15 bases left between them. Germline CDR1 is MDHEN and CDR2 is SYDVKM.

V and J are TRBV27 and TRBJ2-3; D ambiguous. V lost 5 bases and J 0 bases, leaving 9 bases between the germline ends. CDR1 MNHEY and CDR2 SMNVEV come from the germline V gene (reference sequence). This CDR3 contains 14 residues. The CDR3 DNA sequence: TGTGCCAGCAGTCCGCGAGCTAGCACAGATACGCAGTATTTT. Its protein product is CASSPRASTDTQYF.

The CDR3 loop reads CASRLRDSNYNEQFF. CDR3 nucleotide sequence: TGTGCCAGCAGGCTCCGGGACAGCAACTACAATGAGCAGTTCTTC. The rearrangement joins TRBV28 to TRBJ2-1; 7 bases are shared with TRBD1. The J segment lost 3 bases and the V segment lost 6 bases, leaving 8 bases of the junction unmatched. The CDR3 has 15 amino acids. Germline CDR1 reads MDHEN; CDR2 reads SYDVKM.

This chain uses TRBV4-1 with TRBJ2-2; 12 nucleotides agree with TRBD2. The germline gives CDR1 MGHRA, CDR2 YSYEKL. V was clipped by 3 bases and J by 8 bases; unmatched bases: 13. The CDR3 runs to 18 residues. CDR3 amino acids: CASSQLGLAGRVSGELFF. CDR3 in DNA: TGCGCCAGCAGCCAGTTGGGACTAGCGGGCCGGGTGTCAGGGGAGCTGTTTTTT.

V usage is TRBV9 and J usage is TRBJ1-1; D is perhaps TRBD1 (6 bases). From germline, CDR1 is SGDLS and CDR2 YYNGEE. Deletions cut 0 bases from V and 0 bases from J, with 15 bases between. There are 17 residues in the CDR3. CDR3 in DNA: TGTGCCAGCAGCGTAGGAATCCAGGGGACCATGAACACTGAAGCTTTCTTT. This codes for CASSVGIQGTMNTEAFF.

This sequence joins TRBV4-1 and TRBJ2-3; 11 bases match TRBD2. CDR3 size: 17 residues. CDR1 MGHRA and CDR2 YSYEKL come from the germline V gene. V lost 1 base to trimming and J lost 2 bases; unmatched junction nucleotides: 5. The CDR3 nucleotides are TGCGCCAGCAGCCAAGGGATAGCGGGGGGGCCCACAGATACGCAGTATTTT. This codes for CASSQGIAGGPTDTQYF.

Here the CDR3 DNA reads TGTGCCAGCAGCTTTCCTACAGGGCCCCACGAGCAGTACTTC. Its translation: CASSFPTGPHEQYF. V gene TRBV7-2 combines with J gene TRBJ2-7; maybe TRBD1 (6 bases). The CDR3 extends over 14 amino acids. V lost 3 bases and J lost 5, with 14 bases in between. Germline lookup yields CDR1 SGHTA and CDR2 FQGNSA.

V and J are TRBV7-3 and TRBJ2-7; 7 nucleotides align to TRBD1. The CDR3 has 14 residues. Germline CDR1 and CDR2: SGHTA and FQGTGA. V lost 2 bases to trimming and J lost 6 bases; unmatched junction nucleotides: 7. The CDR3 DNA is TGTGCCAGCAGCTTAGGGCAGCCAGGGGGCGAGCAGTACTTC. Translating it yields CASSLGQPGGEQYF.

This chain links TRBV6-1 with TRBJ2-3, with 8 bases that match TRBD2. The CDR3 has 17 residues. V shed 4 bases, J shed 4 bases, and the junction held 13 bases outside the gene matches. Germline V gene lookup returns CDR1 MNHNS and CDR2 SASEGT. The CDR3 nucleotides are TGTGCCAGCAGTGGGAGAATCGGGGGGGAAAGGGCAGATACGCAGTATTTT. Translating it yields CASSGRIGGERADTQYF.

This clone was counted between two and nine times. This chain connects TRBV27 to TRBJ1-6; no definite D call. The germline gives CDR1 MNHEY, CDR2 SMNVEV (reference sequence). The CDR3 totals 17 residues. V lost 3 bases, J lost 0 bases, and 12 bases lay in between. Here the CDR3 DNA reads TGTGCCAGCAGTTTCTCGACACAGAGCTCCTATAATTCACCCCTCCACTTT. Translated: CASSFSTQSSYNSPLHF.

The chain combines TRBV10-1 with TRBJ2-2; D remains ambiguous. V lost 2 bases and J lost 6, with 7 bases in between. In germline, CDR1 is WNHNN, CDR2 SYGVQD (reference sequence). This CDR3 has 13 residues. CDR3 in DNA: TGCGCCAGCAGTGAGGTTAGTCCCGGGGAGCTGTTTTTT. Amino acid sequence: CASSEVSPGELFF.

The rearrangement links TRBV7-9 to TRBJ2-1, with TRBD2 matching over 9 bases. V dropped 7 bases and J dropped 6; count of bases not matched to a gene: 7. The CDR3 sequence is 14 residues long. Germline V lookup: CDR1 SEHNR, CDR2 FQNEAQ (reference sequence). The CDR3 reads CASIPSGALNEQFF. The CDR3 DNA reads as TGTGCCAGCATCCCTAGCGGGGCACTCAATGAGCAGTTCTTC.

This chain joins TRBV27 and TRBJ1-1; 7 nucleotides align to TRBD1. After removal of 7 bases from V and 4 bases from J, the junction contained 12 bases not matched to a gene. CDR3 size: 15 residues. Germline CDR1 MNHEY, CDR2 SMNVEV (reference sequence). The CDR3 loop reads CASTPRTGVGTEAFF. The CDR3 DNA sequence: TGTGCCAGCACCCCACGAACAGGGGTGGGCACTGAAGCTTTCTTT.

This CDR3 reads CASSLDAQDSYNEQFF. CDR3 bases: TGTGCCAGCAGCTTAGATGCACAGGACTCCTACAATGAGCAGTTCTTC. This rearrangement joins TRBV11-3 to TRBJ2-1; D is perhaps TRBD1 (5 bases). The CDR3 consists of 16 residues. Germline loops: CDR1 SGHNT, CDR2 YENEEA. Trimming took off 0 bases at V and 0 bases at J, with 9 bases between the two ends.

This clone has more than one count but fewer than ten. The chain joins TRBV6-2 or TRBV6-3 to TRBJ2-7, with TRBD1 matching over 9 bases. The ends lost 6 bases at V and 2 bases at J; junction bases unmatched: 17. The CDR3 contains 18 residues. CDR1 and CDR2 (germline): MNHEY, SVGEGT. CDR3 sequence: CASSPVPTLGTGTYEQYF. The CDR3, as DNA: TGTGCCAGCAGCCCTGTACCGACCCTAGGGACAGGGACCTACGAGCAGTACTTC.

This clone was seen once. The CDR3 spells CAISEGQDRSYEQYF. The CDR3 DNA sequence: TGTGCCATCAGTGAGGGACAGGACCGCTCCTACGAGCAGTACTTC. The chain is built from TRBV10-3 and TRBJ2-7; 7 positions match TRBD1. The germline gives CDR1 ENHRY, CDR2 SYGVKD. V was pared by 2 bases and J by 0 bases, with 4 bases of the junction left unmatched. The CDR3 is made up of 15 amino acids.

The gene calls are TRBV9 and TRBJ2-7; 9 bases line up with TRBD1. From germline, CDR1 is SGDLS and CDR2 YYNGEE. The CDR3 loop spans 14 amino acids. Trimming at V came to 3 bases and at J to 5 bases, leaving 6 bases not matched to a gene. This CDR3 reads CASSAWDRVDEQYF. CDR3 bases: TGTGCCAGCAGCGCCTGGGACAGGGTCGACGAGCAGTACTTC.

The chain has TRBV11-2 and TRBJ1-3; 11 bases align to TRBD1. After removal of 8 bases from V and 3 bases from J, the junction contained 6 bases not matched to a gene. CDR3 length: 15 amino acids. The V gene's germline CDR1 is SGHAT and CDR2 FQNNGV. CDR3 protein: CASSGQGAYGNTIYF. Written as DNA, the CDR3 is TGTGCCAGCTCCGGACAGGGGGCTTATGGAAACACCATATATTTT.

The rearrangement uses TRBV21-1 and TRBJ2-1; the DNA was not used to check the table's D call, TRBD2. TRBV21-1 is annotated as a pseudogene. This CDR3 spans 21 amino acids. The CDR3 protein is CASSKDPPGLAGLSGNNEQFF. The CDR3, as DNA: TGTGCCAGCAGCAAAGACCCCCCGGGACTAGCGGGGTTAAGTGGGAACAATGAGCAGTTCTTC.

The chain employs TRBV4-2 and TRBJ2-7; D is possibly TRBD2 (6 bases). There are 15 residues in the CDR3. The V end was cut by 4 bases, the J end by 0 bases, with 13 bases between. The germline V gene encodes CDR1 LGHNA and CDR2 YNFKEQ. DNA of the CDR3: TGTGCCAGCAGCCCCATGACCGGGAGCTCCTACGAGCAGTACTTC. Protein: CASSPMTGSSYEQYF.

This clone occurred once. The rearrangement links TRBV2 to TRBJ2-3; TRBD2 matches at 15 bases. Looked up from germline, CDR1 is SNHLY and CDR2 is FYNNEI. Trimming cost V 6 bases and J 3 bases; bases outside gene matches: 7. CDR3 length: 17 residues. The CDR3, as DNA: TGTGCCAGCAGGGCGGGACTAGCGGGGGGTTGGACAGATACGCAGTATTTT. Translation gives CASRAGLAGGWTDTQYF.

This chain connects TRBV4-1 to TRBJ2-3, with 9 positions matching TRBD1. This CDR3 region has 15 residues. Germline CDR1 MGHRA, CDR2 YSYEKL. With 0 bases clipped from V and 5 bases from J, the junction kept 3 bases outside the gene matches. In nucleotides, the CDR3 is TGCGCCAGCAGCCAAGAGGGACAGGGAGGAGATACGCAGTATTTT. It codes for CASSQEGQGGDTQYF.

This chain links TRBV6-6 with TRBJ2-7, with D unclear. Germline CDR1 is MNHNY and CDR2 is SVGAGI (reference sequence). The CDR3 is 12 amino acids. Trimming shortened V by 5 bases and J by 3 bases, and 8 bases separated the two germline ends. Written as DNA, the CDR3 is TGTGCCAGCAGTCAGAAACACTACGAGCAGTACTTC. Protein sequence: CASSQKHYEQYF.

The gene calls are TRBV7-2 and TRBJ2-7; 12 nucleotides agree with TRBD2. This CDR3 comprises 15 residues. V was pared by 5 bases and J by 4 bases, with 6 bases of the junction left unmatched. Germline lookup yields CDR1 SGHTA and CDR2 FQGNSA. The CDR3 DNA sequence: TGTGCCAGCAGCCTACGGACTAGCGGGGAGTACGAGCAGTACTTC. Translated: CASSLRTSGEYEQYF.

This chain joins TRBV4-1 and TRBJ1-6, with 9 bases fitting TRBD1. The CDR3 spans 16 residues. V lost 5 bases, J lost 3 bases, and 5 bases stayed unmatched. Germline V gene sequence: CDR1 MGHRA, CDR2 YSYEKL. The CDR3 DNA reads as TGCGCCAGCAGCGCGGGACAGGGAAACTATAATTCACCCCTCCACTTT. Its translation is CASSAGQGNYNSPLHF.